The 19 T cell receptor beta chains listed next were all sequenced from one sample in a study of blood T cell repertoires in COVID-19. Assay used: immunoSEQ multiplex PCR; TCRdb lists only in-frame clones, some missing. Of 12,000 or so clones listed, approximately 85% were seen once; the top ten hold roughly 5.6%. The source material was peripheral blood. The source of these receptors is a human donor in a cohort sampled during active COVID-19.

The CDR3 DNA is TGTGCCAGCAGCTTAGGAGTACTAGCGGGAGGTGGGTTCAATGAGCAGTTCTTC. It encodes CASSLGVLAGGGFNEQFF. The genes are TRBV7-9 and TRBJ2-1, with 12 positions matching TRBD2. The CDR3 contains 18 residues. V dropped 1 base and J dropped 6; count of bases not matched to a gene: 10. Germline CDR1 reads SEHNR; CDR2 reads FQNEAQ (reference sequence).

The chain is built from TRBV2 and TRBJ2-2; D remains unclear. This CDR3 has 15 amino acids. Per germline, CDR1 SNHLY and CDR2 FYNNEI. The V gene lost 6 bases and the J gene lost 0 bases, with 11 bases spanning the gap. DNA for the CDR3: TGTGCCAGCAGCGAATCCACTTCGAACACCGGGGAGCTGTTTTTT. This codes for CASSESTSNTGELFF.

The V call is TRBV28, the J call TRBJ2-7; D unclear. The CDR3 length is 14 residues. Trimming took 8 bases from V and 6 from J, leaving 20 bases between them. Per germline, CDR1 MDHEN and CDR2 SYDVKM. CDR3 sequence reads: CASLSRRVSSEQYF. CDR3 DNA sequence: TGTGCCAGCCTGTCCCGACGGGTTAGCAGCGAGCAGTACTTC.

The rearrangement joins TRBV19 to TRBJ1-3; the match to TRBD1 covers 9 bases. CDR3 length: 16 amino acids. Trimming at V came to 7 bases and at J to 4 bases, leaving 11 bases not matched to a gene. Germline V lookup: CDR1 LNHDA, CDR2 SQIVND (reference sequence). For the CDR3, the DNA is TGTGCCAGTACCAAAATGGACAGGGGATCAGGAAACACCATATATTTT. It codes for CASTKMDRGSGNTIYF.

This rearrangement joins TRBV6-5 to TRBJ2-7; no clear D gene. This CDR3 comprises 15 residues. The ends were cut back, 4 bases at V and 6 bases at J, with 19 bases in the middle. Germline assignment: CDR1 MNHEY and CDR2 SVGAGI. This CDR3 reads CASSSHAVRVSEQYF. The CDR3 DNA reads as TGTGCCAGCAGTTCCCACGCGGTTCGGGTTTCCGAGCAGTACTTC.

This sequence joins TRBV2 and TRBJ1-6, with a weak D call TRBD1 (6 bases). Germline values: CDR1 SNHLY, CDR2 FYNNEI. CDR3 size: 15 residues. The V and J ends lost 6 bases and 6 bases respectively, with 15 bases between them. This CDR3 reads CASRAPDRVNSPLHF. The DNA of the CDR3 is TGTGCCAGCAGAGCACCGGACAGAGTTAATTCACCCCTCCACTTT.

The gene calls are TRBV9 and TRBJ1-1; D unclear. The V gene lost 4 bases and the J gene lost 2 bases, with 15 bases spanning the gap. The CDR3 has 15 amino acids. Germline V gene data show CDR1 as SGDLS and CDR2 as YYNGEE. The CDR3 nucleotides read TGTGCCAGCAGCCCGGGAAGGACGGCCAACACTGAAGCTTTCTTT. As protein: CASSPGRTANTEAFF.

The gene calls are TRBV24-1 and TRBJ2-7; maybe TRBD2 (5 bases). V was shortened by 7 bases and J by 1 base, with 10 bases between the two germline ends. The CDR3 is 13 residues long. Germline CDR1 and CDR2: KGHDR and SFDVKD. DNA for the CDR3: TGTGCCACCAGCAGGACGGGGTCCTACGAGCAGTACTTC. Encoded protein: CATSRTGSYEQYF.

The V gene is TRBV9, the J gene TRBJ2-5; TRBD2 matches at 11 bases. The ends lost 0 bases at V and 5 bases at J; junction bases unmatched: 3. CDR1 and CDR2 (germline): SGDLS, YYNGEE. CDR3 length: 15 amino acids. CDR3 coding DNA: TGTGCCAGCAGCGTAGTTAGCGGGAGGGCCGAGACCCAGTACTTC. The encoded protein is CASSVVSGRAETQYF.

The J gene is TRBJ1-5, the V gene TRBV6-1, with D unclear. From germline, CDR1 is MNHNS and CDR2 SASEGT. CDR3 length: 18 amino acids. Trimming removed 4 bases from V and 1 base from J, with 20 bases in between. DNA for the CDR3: TGTGCCAGCAGTGCGGAGGTTAGAATGGCCCGCAGCAATCAGCCCCAGCATTTT. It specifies CASSAEVRMARSNQPQHF.

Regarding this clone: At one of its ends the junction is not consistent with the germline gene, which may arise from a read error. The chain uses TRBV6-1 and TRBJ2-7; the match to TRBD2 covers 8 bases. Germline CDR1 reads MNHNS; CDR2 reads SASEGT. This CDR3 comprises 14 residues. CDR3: CASSEAGVSYEQYF. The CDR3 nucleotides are TGTGCCAGCAGCGAAGCGGGAGTGTCCTACGAGCAGTACTTC.

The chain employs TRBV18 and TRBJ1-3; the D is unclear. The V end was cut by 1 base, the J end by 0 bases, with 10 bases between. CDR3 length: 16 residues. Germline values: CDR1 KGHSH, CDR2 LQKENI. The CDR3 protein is CASSPQARGSGNTIYF. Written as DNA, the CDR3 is TGTGCCAGCTCACCACAGGCGCGGGGCTCTGGAAACACCATATATTTT.

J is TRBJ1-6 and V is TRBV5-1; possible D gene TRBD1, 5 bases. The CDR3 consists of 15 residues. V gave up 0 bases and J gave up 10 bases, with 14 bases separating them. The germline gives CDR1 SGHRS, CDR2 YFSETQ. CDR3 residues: CASSLDSGRQSPLHF. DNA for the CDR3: TGCGCCAGCAGCTTGGATTCAGGGCGGCAATCACCCCTCCACTTT.

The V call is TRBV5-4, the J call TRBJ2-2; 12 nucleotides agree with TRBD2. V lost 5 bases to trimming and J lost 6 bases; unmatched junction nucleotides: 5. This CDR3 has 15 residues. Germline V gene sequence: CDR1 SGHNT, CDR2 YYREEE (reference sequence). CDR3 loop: CASSPSGRGAGELFF. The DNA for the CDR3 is TGTGCCAGCAGTCCTAGCGGGAGGGGCGCCGGGGAGCTGTTTTTT.

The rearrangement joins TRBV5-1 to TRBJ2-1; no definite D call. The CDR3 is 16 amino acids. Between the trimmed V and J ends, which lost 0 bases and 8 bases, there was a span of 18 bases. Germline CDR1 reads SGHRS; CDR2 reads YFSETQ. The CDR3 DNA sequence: TGCGCCAGCAGCTTGGCCCCGACACAAACCTGGGATGAGCAGTTCTTC. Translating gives CASSLAPTQTWDEQFF.

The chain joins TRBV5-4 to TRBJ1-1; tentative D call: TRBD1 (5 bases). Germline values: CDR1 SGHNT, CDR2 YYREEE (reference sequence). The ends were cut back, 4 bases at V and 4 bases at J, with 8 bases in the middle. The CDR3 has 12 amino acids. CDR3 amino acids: CASSRQSTEAFF. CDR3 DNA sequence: TGTGCCAGCAGCCGACAGAGCACTGAAGCTTTCTTT.

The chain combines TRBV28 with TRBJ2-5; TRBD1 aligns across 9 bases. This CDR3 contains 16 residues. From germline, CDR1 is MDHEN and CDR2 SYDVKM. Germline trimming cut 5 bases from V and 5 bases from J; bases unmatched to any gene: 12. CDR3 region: CASSPTGTGSGETQYF. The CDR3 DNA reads TGTGCCAGCAGTCCCACCGGGACAGGGAGTGGGGAGACCCAGTACTTC. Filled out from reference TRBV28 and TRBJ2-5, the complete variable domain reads DVKVTQSSRYLVKRTGEKVFLECVQDMDHENMFWYRQDPGLGLRLIYFSYDVKMKEKGDIPEGYSVSREKKERFSLILESASTNQTSMYLCASSPTGTGSGETQYFGPGTRLLVL.

The CDR3 nucleotides are TGTGCCAGTAGTTCAAACCGGGACTCCGGTGGGGATACGCAGTATTTT. Translation gives CASSSNRDSGGDTQYF. The gene calls are TRBV19 and TRBJ2-3; D is possibly TRBD2 (6 bases). The germline gives CDR1 LNHDA, CDR2 SQIVND (reference sequence). CDR3 length: 16 residues. V was shortened by 5 bases and J by 6 bases, with 21 bases between the two germline ends.

Written as DNA, the CDR3 is TGTGCCAGCAGCTTATACTACAATGAGCAGTTCTTC. Its protein product is CASSLYYNEQFF. V usage is TRBV7-9 and J usage is TRBJ2-1; D uncertain. This CDR3 region has 12 residues. CDR1 and CDR2 (germline): SEHNR, FQNEAQ (reference sequence). V gave up 2 bases and J gave up 3 bases, with 2 bases separating them.